The 2 T cell receptor beta chains below all came from one sample that was sequenced in a study of blood T cell repertoires in COVID-19. Produced via immunoSEQ multiplex PCR; TCRdb's table is partial and in-frame only. The sample consists of approximately 140,000 clones, around 84% of them appearing once. Sequencing input: peripheral blood. The receptors come from a human donor in a cohort sampled during active COVID-19.

V is TRBV7-3 and J is TRBJ2-3, with 7 nucleotides matching TRBD2. The CDR3 length is 13 residues. CDR1 is SGHTA and CDR2 is FQGTGA in the germline V gene. J was trimmed by 4 bases and V by 3 bases; bases with no gene match: 1. The CDR3 here is CASSFGLADTQYF. CDR3 coding DNA: TGTGCCAGCAGCTTCGGACTAGCAGATACGCAGTATTTT.

The rearrangement joins TRBV27 to TRBJ1-1; 7 nucleotides align to TRBD1. Trimming cost V 3 bases and J 7 bases; bases outside gene matches: 8. In germline, CDR1 is MNHEY, CDR2 SMNVEV (reference sequence). The length of the CDR3 is 14 residues. This CDR3 reads CASSFTRQGFEAFF. Here the CDR3 DNA reads TGTGCCAGCAGTTTTACCCGACAGGGTTTTGAAGCTTTCTTT.